The 2 T cell receptor beta chains given below trace back to one sample, sequenced in a study of a mutant IDH1 vaccine in newly diagnosed glioma. Antigens of these TCRs are unknown. Sequencing used immunoSEQ multiplex PCR; TCRdb keeps in-frame clones, though not all of them. This sample has 50,000 to 70,000 clones, with 85% to 90% found just once. Sample time point: week 35, safety follow-up. Doses of 300 ug of mutant IDH1 20-mer peptide were given with topical imiquimod. The source was PBMCs, collected from a glioma patient whose treatment included an IDH1 peptide vaccine. These receptors all come from a man in his forties with glioma.

The chain has TRBV5-1 and TRBJ2-3; 11 bases line up with TRBD2. The trim removed 3 bases at V and 5 bases at J, leaving 5 bases unmatched. Germline CDR1 reads SGHRS; CDR2 reads YFSETQ. This CDR3 has 15 residues. The CDR3: CASSSAGTSGDTQYF. Here the CDR3 DNA reads TGCGCCAGCAGCTCAGCCGGGACTAGCGGAGATACGCAGTATTTT.

The chain uses TRBV29-1 and TRBJ2-7; TRBD1 matches at 9 bases. V gave up 4 bases and J gave up 0 bases; unmatched junction bases: 10. Germline CDR1 reads SQVTM; CDR2 reads ANQGSEA. The CDR3 extends over 16 amino acids. The CDR3 bases are TGCAGCGTTGGGGGACAGGGCTTGAGAAGCTCCTACGAGCAGTACTTC. It codes for CSVGGQGLRSSYEQYF.